This TCR beta chain was identified in a study of T-cell memory formation after mild COVID-19. TCRdb analysed the 5' RACE reads with MiXCR anew, one entry per CDR3 protein. There are 450,000 to 650,000 distinct CDR3 sequences in the sample; 20% occur only once, and around an eighth lies in the top ten. This CDR3 is built from 16 residues. The ends lost 4 bases at V and 2 bases at J; junction bases unmatched: 4. Germline V lookup: CDR1 SEHNR, CDR2 FQNEAQ (reference sequence). V usage is TRBV7-9 and J usage is TRBJ2-3; 12 bases line up with TRBD1. The clonotype was recovered from an adult woman who had mild COVID-19 (a few samples of this study predate the infection). Cell type and time point are not known. Material: PBMCs or a T cell subset sorted from them (not recorded which). CDR3 sequence: CASSSGQGADTDTQYF. CDR3 sequence (DNA): TGTGCCAGCAGCTCGGGACAGGGGGCGGACACAGATACGCAGTATTTT.